Following are 21 T cell receptor beta chains from one sample sequenced in a study of cytomegalovirus exposure and HLA in healthy donors. PCR involved 60 Vbeta and 13 Jbeta primers. Profiled with immunoSEQ multiplex PCR; TCRdb holds only in-frame clones, not every one. The sample lists 110,000 to 150,000 clones, 84% occurring once. Specimen: PBMCs. All receptors come from a boy aged 2 to 10 in good health and CMV-seronegative.

This clone was seen a single time. The chain recombines TRBV19 with TRBJ2-1, with 8 bases fitting TRBD1. With 6 bases clipped from V and 3 bases from J, the junction kept 7 bases outside the gene matches. The CDR3 runs to 15 residues. From germline, CDR1 is LNHDA and CDR2 SQIVND (reference sequence). CDR3 coding DNA: TGTGCCAGTAGCGCCCAGGGGGCTGACTACAATGAGCAGTTCTTC. Translation gives CASSAQGADYNEQFF.

J is TRBJ1-2 and V is TRBV27, with TRBD1 matching 10 bases. V lost 6 bases, J lost 3 bases, and 7 bases stayed unmatched. Germline values: CDR1 MNHEY, CDR2 SMNVEV (reference sequence). This CDR3 comprises 15 residues. This chain's CDR3 is CASSPRQGADYGYTF. In nucleotides, the CDR3 is TGTGCCAGCAGCCCTCGACAGGGGGCTGACTATGGCTACACCTTC.

The V and J genes are TRBV6-5 and TRBJ2-1; 8 positions match TRBD1. Trimming at V came to 6 bases and at J to 4 bases, leaving 8 bases not matched to a gene. The CDR3 sequence is 15 residues long. The germline V gene has CDR1 MNHEY and CDR2 SVGAGI. CDR3 nucleotides: TGTGCCAGCAGACGCGGGACAGGAGGGTACAATGAGCAGTTCTTC. It specifies CASRRGTGGYNEQFF.

The rearrangement uses TRBV7-9 and TRBJ2-6, with D possibly being TRBD1 (6 bases). Germline V gene lookup returns CDR1 SEHNR and CDR2 FQNEAQ (reference sequence). The CDR3 runs to 18 residues. V shed 5 bases and J shed 0 bases, with 17 bases lying between them. The CDR3 coding sequence is TGTGCCAGCAGCCCGCTCGAGACAGGCAACTCTGGGGCCAACGTCCTGACTTTC. This codes for CASSPLETGNSGANVLTF.

The rearrangement joins TRBV6-4 to TRBJ2-2, with D unresolved. CDR3 length: 14 amino acids. Germline CDR1 and CDR2: MRHNA and SNTAGT. V was pared by 2 bases and J by 4 bases, with 8 bases between. The CDR3: CASSDGALTGELFF. In DNA form, the CDR3 reads TGTGCCAGCAGTGACGGTGCGCTCACCGGGGAGCTGTTTTTT.

Only one count was recorded for this clone. The J gene is TRBJ2-7, the V gene TRBV27; 11 bases are a match to TRBD2. The CDR3 runs 19 residues. Germline V gene lookup returns CDR1 MNHEY and CDR2 SMNVEV (reference sequence). After removal of 4 bases from V and 0 bases from J, the junction contained 14 bases not matched to a gene. This CDR3 is CASSSPGTSGFRSSYEQYF. The CDR3 nucleotides read TGTGCCAGCAGTTCGCCGGGGACTAGCGGCTTCCGTAGCTCCTACGAGCAGTACTTC.

The V gene is TRBV6-5, the J gene TRBJ1-2; D ambiguous. V was shortened by 5 bases and J by 7 bases, with 14 bases between the two germline ends. The CDR3 sequence is 13 residues long. The germline gives CDR1 MNHEY, CDR2 SVGAGI. The CDR3 region is CASSRPARGGYTF. The CDR3 DNA sequence: TGTGCCAGCAGTAGGCCCGCCAGAGGTGGCTACACCTTC.

The V gene is TRBV11-2, the J gene TRBJ2-7; 8 bases fit TRBD2. This CDR3 contains 15 residues. V shed 5 bases, J shed 2 bases, and the junction held 8 bases outside the gene matches. Looked up from germline, CDR1 is SGHAT and CDR2 is FQNNGV. In nucleotides, the CDR3 is TGTGCCAGCAGCCAGTCCCTAGCGGGCGCCTACGAGCAGTACTTC. Translated: CASSQSLAGAYEQYF.

The sample holds one count of this clone. This rearrangement joins TRBV11-2 to TRBJ1-2; D unclear. The length of the CDR3 is 15 residues. Trimming shortened V by 6 bases and J by 0 bases, and 14 bases separated the two germline ends. Germline CDR1 reads SGHAT; CDR2 reads FQNNGV. The CDR3 region is CASRRFGRANYGYTF. DNA for the CDR3: TGTGCCAGCAGGAGATTCGGGAGAGCTAACTATGGCTACACCTTC.

This clone was seen more than once but under ten times. The gene calls are TRBV29-1 and TRBJ1-1, with D hard to call. Germline V gene sequence: CDR1 SQVTM, CDR2 ANQGSEA. V gave up 3 bases and J gave up 6 bases, with 11 bases separating them. CDR3 length: 12 residues. The CDR3 here is CSVDSLGPEAFF. CDR3 in DNA: TGCAGCGTTGATTCTCTTGGGCCTGAAGCTTTCTTT.

The sample holds one count of this clone. Relative to the germline gene, one junction end is altered; a read error may explain this. The J gene is TRBJ2-1, the V gene TRBV19, with TRBD2 identical over 15 bases. CDR1 and CDR2 (germline): LNHDA, SQIVND (reference sequence). The CDR3 extends over 18 amino acids. CDR3 bases: TGTGCCAGCCGGGGGGGACTAGCGGGAGGAGCCTCCCACAATGAGCAGTTCTTC. Its protein product is CASRGGLAGGASHNEQFF.

This clone has a handful of counts. The chain uses TRBV6-5 and TRBJ1-1; perhaps TRBD1 as D (5 bases). The germline gives CDR1 MNHEY, CDR2 SVGAGI. This CDR3 has 14 residues. The V end lost 8 bases, the J end lost 2 bases, and 15 bases lay between the germline ends. The CDR3 loop is CASGPGTTNTEAFF. The DNA of the CDR3 is TGTGCCAGCGGACCGGGGACTACTAACACTGAAGCTTTCTTT.

This clone came up a few times. The rearrangement joins TRBV5-4 to TRBJ2-7; 7 bases match TRBD1. Trimming cost V 4 bases and J 4 bases; bases outside gene matches: 11. The CDR3 spans 15 residues. In germline, CDR1 is SGHNT, CDR2 YYREEE (reference sequence). The CDR3: CASSETWGQRYEQYF. The CDR3 nucleotides are TGTGCCAGCAGCGAAACCTGGGGACAGAGATACGAGCAGTACTTC.

The V call is TRBV27, the J call TRBJ2-3, with TRBD1 identical over 11 bases. In germline, CDR1 is MNHEY, CDR2 SMNVEV (reference sequence). This CDR3 is built from 18 residues. J lost 3 bases, V lost 3 bases, and 11 bases had no gene match. DNA of the CDR3: TGTGCCAGCAGTTTTCTTACCGGGACAGGGGGTCTTACAGATACGCAGTATTTT. It encodes CASSFLTGTGGLTDTQYF.

The table lists this clone with a few counts. V is TRBV6-6 and J is TRBJ1-5; 10 bases align to TRBD1. From germline, CDR1 is MNHNY and CDR2 SVGAGI (reference sequence). The V gene end was trimmed by 6 bases and the J gene end by 7 bases; junction bases not matched to a gene: 9. This CDR3 region has 15 residues. The chain's CDR3 is CASSRLRDRGQPQHF. CDR3 sequence (DNA): TGTGCCAGCAGCAGACTTCGGGACAGGGGACAGCCCCAGCATTTT.

This sequence joins TRBV27 and TRBJ1-2; the match to TRBD1 covers 7 bases. Trimming cost V 7 bases and J 6 bases; bases outside gene matches: 14. The CDR3 runs to 15 residues. CDR1 and CDR2 from the germline V gene are MNHEY and SMNVEV (reference sequence). The DNA of the CDR3 is TGTGCCAGCACCGACAGGGCCCAGTTGAGTCATGGCTACACCTTC. Encoded protein: CASTDRAQLSHGYTF.

V gene TRBV19 combines with J gene TRBJ1-2; 9 nucleotides align to TRBD1. The J segment lost 7 bases and the V segment lost 6 bases, leaving 9 bases of the junction unmatched. Germline CDR1 is LNHDA and CDR2 is SQIVND (reference sequence). The CDR3 covers 14 residues. CDR3 sequence reads: CASRKQGAQTGYTF. The CDR3 region has the DNA TGTGCCAGTAGGAAACAGGGGGCGCAAACTGGCTACACCTTC.

The V call is TRBV19, the J call TRBJ2-7; D is undetermined. The CDR3 contains 14 residues. Germline-derived CDR1 and CDR2 are LNHDA and SQIVND (reference sequence). Deletions cut 7 bases from V and 0 bases from J, with 13 bases between. CDR3 sequence: CASKLEASSYEQYF. The DNA of the CDR3 is TGTGCCAGTAAACTCGAGGCTTCCTCCTACGAGCAGTACTTC.

This clone was counted only a few times. The V and J genes are TRBV18 and TRBJ1-1; possibly TRBD1 for D (6 bases). The length of the CDR3 is 15 residues. V lost 2 bases, J lost 4 bases, and 14 bases lay in between. Germline CDR1 and CDR2: KGHSH and LQKENI. This chain's CDR3 is CASSPDPQGLTEAFF. The CDR3 DNA is TGTGCCAGCTCACCAGACCCACAGGGCCTCACTGAAGCTTTCTTT.

With respect to this clone: Additional DNA sequences in this sample encode the identical CDR3. V usage is TRBV14 and J usage is TRBJ1-1; D is undetermined. Trimming took off 1 base at V and 5 bases at J, with 5 bases between the two ends. The CDR3 extends over 12 amino acids. CDR1 and CDR2 from the germline V gene are SGHDN and FVKESK. The CDR3 sequence is CASSQVQTEAFF. CDR3 in DNA: TGTGCCAGCAGCCAAGTCCAAACTGAAGCTTTCTTT.

The V and J genes are TRBV5-1 and TRBJ2-7; 7 bases match TRBD1. J lost 4 bases, V lost 5 bases, and 15 bases had no gene match. The CDR3 loop spans 16 amino acids. The germline CDR1 and CDR2 sequences are SGHRS and YFSETQ. The CDR3 DNA reads as TGCGCCAGCAGATGGGAACCACAGGGGCCGCCGTACGAGCAGTACTTC. It yields the protein CASRWEPQGPPYEQYF.